This T cell receptor beta chain came from a study of T cells after yellow fever vaccination (dated by TCRdb to between 2019 and 2020). General notes on the study: The SMART-Seq v4 Ultra Low Input RNA kit was used to prepare libraries from fractions with low cell numbers. To follow T-cell clones before and after primary and booster YFV17D yellow fever vaccination, bulk TCR alpha and beta repertoires were sequenced over time. The cohort comprised two healthy male donors, one aged 18 to 30 and one aged 30 to 39 years. Blood was collected at multiple timepoints before and after primary and secondary immunization, and bulk PBMC replicates and cell subsets were isolated.

This sample's treatment or condition label indicates: live attenuated yellow fever vaccine strain. PBMCs were isolated from peripheral blood using a standard Ficoll-Paque protocol. Dynabeads CD4 and CD8 positive selection kits were used to isolate CD4 and CD8 T-cell fractions. TriZol was used to extract RNA from bulk PBMCs, CD4 and CD8 fractions, and dextramer-positive and dextramer-negative fractions. CDR1 and CDR2, per the germline V gene, are SQVTM and ANQGSEA. Deletion took 1 base off V and 6 bases off J, with a span of 10 bases between the germline ends. Its CDR3 holds 13 amino acids, cysteine through phenylalanine. Only the CDR3 region is kept as DNA, spanning 39 bases read in frame from base 1. TCR cDNA was synthesized by 5'RACE template switching, through which a universal primer site and unique molecular identifiers were introduced. cDNA synthesis was primed from both the TCR alpha and TCR beta constant segments. Library amplification involved two PCR steps, and the second step added sample barcodes and sequencing adapters. Libraries were sequenced on Illumina HiSeq 2500 (2x100 bp) or NovaSeq (2x150 bp). The original pipeline was this. Demultiplexing of reads and collapsing into UMI consensus sequences were performed with MIGEC, and V(D)J alignment was carried out with MiXCR. Clonotypes responding to the vaccine were identified with edgeR on replicate PBMC samples, with the criteria of FDR below 0.01 and a log2 fold change above 5 up to day 15. Each bulk clonotype received a CD4 or CD8 identity based on whether the sequenced CD4 or CD8 repertoire contained that clonotype at higher abundance. TCRdb's own reprocessing of the public reads used fastp at Q25 and MiXCR and kept productive beta chains. Rows matching on CDR3 protein sequence are summarized as one entry with the most common DNA and genes. Clone size and V and J calls follow TCRdb, not the original study. The sample yields more than 95,000 distinct CDR3 sequences; under 8% were counted once. Together, the top ten hold roughly 2.5% of the sample.

This clonotype was counted many times. The target of this receptor is not known. Base-call qualities are not available, and no considerably larger clone is one nucleotide away. Paper-wide results and their limitations: Compared with the primary T-cell response, the secondary T-cell response was faster but weaker, reaching its peak on day 5 rather than on day 15. Most clones expanded after primary vaccination were re-detected after the booster (almost 98% of CD4 and about 88% of CD8), suggesting broad memory maintenance. A small fraction of clonotypes showed up in both the CD4 and CD8 compartments, probably as a result of convergent recombination. Because the study included only a couple of donors, the extent to which the findings can be generalized is limited. Computational filtering was required because FACS-sorted repertoires could contain abundant contaminating clonotypes from the bulk population.

The sequence derives from a man younger than 35 who received the YFV17D yellow fever vaccine. Here the chain combines TRBV29-1 and TRBJ1-5, with a weak D call of TRBD1 (6 bases match). Sequenced material: CD4+ T cells sorted from PBMCs, taken 9 to 11 days after the first yellow fever vaccination. The sequenced DNA: TGCAGCGTTGAAGTACAGGGAGGTCAGCCCCAGCATTTT. Translated, this gives CSVEVQGGQPQHF.